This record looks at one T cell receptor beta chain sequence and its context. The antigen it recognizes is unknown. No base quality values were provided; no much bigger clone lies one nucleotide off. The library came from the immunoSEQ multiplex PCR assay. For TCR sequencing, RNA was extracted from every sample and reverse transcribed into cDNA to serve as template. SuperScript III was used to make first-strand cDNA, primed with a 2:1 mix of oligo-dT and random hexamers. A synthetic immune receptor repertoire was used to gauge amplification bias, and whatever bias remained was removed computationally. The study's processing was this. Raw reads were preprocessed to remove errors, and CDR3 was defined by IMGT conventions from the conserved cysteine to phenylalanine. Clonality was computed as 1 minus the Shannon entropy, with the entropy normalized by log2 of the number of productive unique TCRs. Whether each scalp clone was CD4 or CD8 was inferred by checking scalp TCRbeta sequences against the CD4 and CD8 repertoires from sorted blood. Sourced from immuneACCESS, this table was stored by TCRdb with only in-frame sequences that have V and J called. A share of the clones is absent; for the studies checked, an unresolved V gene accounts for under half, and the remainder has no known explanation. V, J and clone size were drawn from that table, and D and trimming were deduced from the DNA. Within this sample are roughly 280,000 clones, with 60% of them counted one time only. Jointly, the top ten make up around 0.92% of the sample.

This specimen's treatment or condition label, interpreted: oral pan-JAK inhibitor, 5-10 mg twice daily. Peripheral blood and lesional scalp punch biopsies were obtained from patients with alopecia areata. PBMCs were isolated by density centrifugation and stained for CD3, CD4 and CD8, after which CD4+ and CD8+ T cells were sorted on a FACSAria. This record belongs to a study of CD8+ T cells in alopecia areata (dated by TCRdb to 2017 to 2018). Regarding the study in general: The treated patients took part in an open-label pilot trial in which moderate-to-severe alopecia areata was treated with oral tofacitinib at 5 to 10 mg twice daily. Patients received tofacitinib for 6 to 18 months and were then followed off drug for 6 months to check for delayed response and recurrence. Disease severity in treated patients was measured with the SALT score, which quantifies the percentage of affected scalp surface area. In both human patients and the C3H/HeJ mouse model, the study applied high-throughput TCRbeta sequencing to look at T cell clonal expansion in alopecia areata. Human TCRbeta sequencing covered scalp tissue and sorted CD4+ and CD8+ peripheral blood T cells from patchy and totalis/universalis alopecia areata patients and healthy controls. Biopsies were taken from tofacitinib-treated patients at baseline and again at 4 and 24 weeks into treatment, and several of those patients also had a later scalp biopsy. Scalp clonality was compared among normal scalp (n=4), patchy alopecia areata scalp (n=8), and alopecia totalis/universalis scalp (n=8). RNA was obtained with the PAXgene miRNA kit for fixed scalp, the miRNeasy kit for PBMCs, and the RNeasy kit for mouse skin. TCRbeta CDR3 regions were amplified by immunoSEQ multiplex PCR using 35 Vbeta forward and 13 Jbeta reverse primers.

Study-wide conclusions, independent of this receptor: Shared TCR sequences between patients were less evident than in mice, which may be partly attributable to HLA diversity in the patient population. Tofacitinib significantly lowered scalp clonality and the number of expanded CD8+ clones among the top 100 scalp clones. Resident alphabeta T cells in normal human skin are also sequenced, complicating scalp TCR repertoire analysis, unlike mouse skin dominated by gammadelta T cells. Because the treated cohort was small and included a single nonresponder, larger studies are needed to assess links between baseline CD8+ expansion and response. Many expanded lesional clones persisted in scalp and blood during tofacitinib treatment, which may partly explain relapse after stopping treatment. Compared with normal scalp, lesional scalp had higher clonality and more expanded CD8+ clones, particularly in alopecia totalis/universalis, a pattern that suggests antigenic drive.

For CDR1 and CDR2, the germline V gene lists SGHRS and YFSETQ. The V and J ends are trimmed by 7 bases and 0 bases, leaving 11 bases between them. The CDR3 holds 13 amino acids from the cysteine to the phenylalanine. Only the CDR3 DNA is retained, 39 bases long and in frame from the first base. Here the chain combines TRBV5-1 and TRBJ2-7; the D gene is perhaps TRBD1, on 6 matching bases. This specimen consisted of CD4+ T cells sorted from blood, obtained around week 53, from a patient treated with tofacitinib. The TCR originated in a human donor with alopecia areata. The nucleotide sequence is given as TGCGCCAGCGGACGGGACAACTCCTACGAGCAGTACTTC. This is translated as CASGRDNSYEQYF.